Shown below are 27 T cell receptor beta chains from a single sample sequenced in a study of blood T cell repertoires in COVID-19. TCRdb's copy holds only in-frame clones and misses some; the assay was immunoSEQ multiplex PCR. The data show under 300,000 clones, with 65% to 90% seen just once and about 2.1% held by the top ten. Input material: peripheral blood. These receptors were obtained from a man aged 40-50 years who had recovered from COVID-19.

The chain joins TRBV15 to TRBJ1-3, with a possible D match to TRBD1 (5 bases). From germline, CDR1 is LNHNV and CDR2 YYDKDF (reference sequence). CDR3 length: 16 amino acids. V gave up 1 base and J gave up 4 bases, with 14 bases separating them. CDR3 amino acids: CATSRGVGVGGNTIYF. DNA for the CDR3: TGTGCCACCAGCAGAGGTGTAGGGGTTGGCGGAAACACCATATATTTT.

The chain uses TRBV7-2 and TRBJ2-1; 15 bases align to TRBD2. V lost 4 bases, J lost 0 bases, and 4 bases stayed unmatched. From germline, CDR1 is SGHTA and CDR2 FQGNSA. The CDR3 covers 18 residues. The CDR3 nucleotides read TGTGCCAGCAGCTCGGGACTAGCGGGAGGTCTCTCCTACAATGAGCAGTTCTTC. Its protein is CASSSGLAGGLSYNEQFF. Variable domain in full (rest from reference TRBV7-2 and TRBJ2-1): GAGVSQSPSNKVTEKGKDVELRCDPISGHTALYWYRQSLGQGLEFLIYFQGNSAPDKSGLPSDRFSAERTGGSVSTLTIQRTQQEDSAVYLCASSSGLAGGLSYNEQFFGPGTRLTVL.

The J gene is TRBJ1-1, the V gene TRBV30; 9 nucleotides line up with TRBD1. This CDR3 comprises 15 residues. The V segment lost 2 bases and the J segment 0 bases; nucleotides outside the gene matches: 4. Germline loops: CDR1 GTSNPN, CDR2 SVGIG (reference sequence). CDR3 protein: CAWSRDREMNTEAFF. The CDR3, as DNA: TGTGCCTGGAGTAGGGACAGGGAAATGAACACTGAAGCTTTCTTT.

V usage is TRBV30 and J usage is TRBJ1-6; maybe TRBD1 (6 bases). Germline values: CDR1 GTSNPN, CDR2 SVGIG (reference sequence). V was cut by 2 bases and J by 11 bases, with 19 bases left in between. The CDR3 covers 15 residues. The CDR3 nucleotides are TGTGCCTGGAGTATGGCAGGGGCCAATTGGGCACCCCTCCACTTT. Encoded protein: CAWSMAGANWAPLHF.

The chain is built from TRBV6-5 and TRBJ2-3; 8 bases are a match to TRBD1. CDR1 and CDR2 from the germline V gene are MNHEY and SVGAGI. The CDR3 loop spans 15 amino acids. Trimming removed 6 bases from V and 4 bases from J; junction bases left unmatched: 9. The DNA of the CDR3 is TGTGCCAGCAGGCCACAGGGGGTGGTTTCAGATACGCAGTATTTT. This translates into CASRPQGVVSDTQYF.

The chain joins TRBV2 to TRBJ1-1; D perhaps matches TRBD1 (5 bases). Germline CDR1 SNHLY, CDR2 FYNNEI. This CDR3 region has 16 residues. V was clipped by 2 bases and J by 0 bases, with 13 bases between them. In nucleotides, the CDR3 is TGTGCCAGCAGTGAATTTGAGAGGGACTTGAACACTGAAGCTTTCTTT. Protein sequence: CASSEFERDLNTEAFF.

The chain carries TRBV6-1 and TRBJ2-2; D remains ambiguous. CDR3 length: 14 residues. The germline V and J ends were trimmed by 2 bases and 6 bases, with 10 bases remaining between them. Germline-derived CDR1 and CDR2 are MNHNS and SASEGT. This CDR3 is CASSEYGDAGELFF. For the CDR3, the DNA is TGTGCCAGCAGTGAATATGGAGACGCCGGGGAGCTGTTTTTT.

The chain couples TRBV7-9 to TRBJ1-2, with 10 bases matching TRBD1. Trimming cost V 4 bases and J 7 bases; bases outside gene matches: 6. The length of the CDR3 is 14 residues. Germline V gene sequence: CDR1 SEHNR, CDR2 FQNEAQ (reference sequence). The DNA of the CDR3 is TGTGCCAGCAGCTGGGGGGACAGGGGAGGTGGCTACACCTTC. Residues: CASSWGDRGGGYTF.

This chain joins TRBV4-3 and TRBJ2-7, with 7 bases fitting TRBD1. Per germline, CDR1 LGHNA and CDR2 YSLEER. With 4 bases clipped from V and 0 bases from J, the junction kept 9 bases outside the gene matches. The CDR3 is 16 amino acids. CDR3 sequence reads: CASSRGTASSSYEQYF. The CDR3 nucleotides read TGCGCCAGCAGCCGTGGGACAGCCTCGAGCTCCTACGAGCAGTACTTC.

The J gene is TRBJ1-5, the V gene TRBV30; D possibly corresponds to TRBD1 (5 bases). This CDR3 has 14 amino acids. The V gene lost 0 bases and the J gene lost 5 bases, with 11 bases spanning the gap. The V gene's germline CDR1 is GTSNPN and CDR2 SVGIG (reference sequence). CDR3 protein: CAWSVPWGDQPQHF. The CDR3 nucleotides are TGTGCCTGGAGTGTACCGTGGGGCGATCAGCCCCAGCATTTT.

The chain is built from TRBV15 and TRBJ1-2; 7 bases map to TRBD1. This CDR3 is built from 15 residues. Germline lookup yields CDR1 LNHNV and CDR2 YYDKDF (reference sequence). Trimming cost V 4 bases and J 5 bases; bases outside gene matches: 10. In DNA, the CDR3 is TGTGCCACCAGCACGAAGTGGGGGGACAGATATGGCTACACCTTC. Protein: CATSTKWGDRYGYTF.

The rearrangement joins TRBV7-2 to TRBJ2-1; D may be TRBD2 (5 bases). Per the germline V gene, CDR1 is SGHTA and CDR2 is FQGNSA. The CDR3 extends over 16 amino acids. The ends were cut back, 5 bases at V and 9 bases at J, with 23 bases in the middle. This CDR3 reads CASSPSVARGQGEQFF. CDR3 in DNA: TGTGCCAGCAGCCCTTCAGTGGCCAGAGGGCAAGGTGAGCAGTTCTTC.

V usage is TRBV15 and J usage is TRBJ2-2, with 12 bases fitting TRBD2. J was trimmed by 2 bases and V by 2 bases; bases with no gene match: 6. Germline V gives CDR1 LNHNV, CDR2 YYDKDF (reference sequence). The CDR3 totals 18 residues. CDR3 amino acids: CATSRSTSGGRNTGELFF. The CDR3 nucleotides are TGTGCCACCAGCAGATCGACTAGCGGGGGACGAAACACCGGGGAGCTGTTTTTT.

The chain links TRBV4-1 to TRBJ2-7, with 7 bases that match TRBD1. Looked up from germline, CDR1 is MGHRA and CDR2 is YSYEKL. With V trimmed by 1 base and J by 3 bases, 12 bases remained unmatched. The CDR3 length is 17 residues. In DNA, the CDR3 is TGCGCCAGCAGCCAAGGGTGGTTGGGACAGCGACTCTACGAGCAGTACTTC. Its translation is CASSQGWLGQRLYEQYF.

The J gene is TRBJ1-1, the V gene TRBV9; D not resolved. The germline V gene has CDR1 SGDLS and CDR2 YYNGEE. The CDR3 length is 14 residues. The V and J ends lost 4 bases and 1 base respectively, with 11 bases between them. The CDR3 DNA sequence: TGTGCCAGCAGCTTCCGAGGCGGGAACACTGAAGCTTTCTTT. Its protein is CASSFRGGNTEAFF.

This clone occurred once. The genes are TRBV6-2 or TRBV6-3 and TRBJ1-1, with a possible D match to TRBD1 (6 bases). V dropped 5 bases and J dropped 10 bases, with 14 bases sitting between them. The CDR3 covers 12 residues. Germline CDR1 is MNHEY and CDR2 is SVGEGT. In nucleotides, the CDR3 is TGTGCCAGCAGTGGTGTGCCACAGGGAGCTTTCTTT. Translation: CASSGVPQGAFF.

The rearrangement links TRBV10-2 to TRBJ1-2; 9 positions agree with TRBD1. V gave up 6 bases and J gave up 4 bases; unmatched junction bases: 6. The CDR3 consists of 14 residues. CDR1 is WSHSY and CDR2 is SAAADI in the germline V gene. This chain's CDR3 is CASRHRDRVYGYTF. DNA for the CDR3: TGCGCCAGCAGGCACCGGGACAGGGTCTATGGCTACACCTTC.

The chain couples TRBV7-2 to TRBJ2-5; a possible D gene is TRBD2 (6 bases). This CDR3 is 14 amino acids long. Trimming shortened V by 5 bases and J by 1 base, and 11 bases separated the two germline ends. Germline values: CDR1 SGHTA, CDR2 FQGNSA. In DNA, the CDR3 is TGTGCCAGCAGCCCCGGGAGAAGCCAAGAGACCCAGTACTTC. It encodes CASSPGRSQETQYF.

This rearrangement joins TRBV9 to TRBJ1-6; D ambiguous. Trimming pared 0 bases from V and 8 bases from J, leaving 6 bases between. This CDR3 comprises 13 residues. Germline V gene data show CDR1 as SGDLS and CDR2 as YYNGEE. The CDR3 is CASSVAQDSPLHF. CDR3 nucleotides: TGTGCCAGCAGCGTAGCTCAGGATTCACCCCTCCACTTT. Combining the CDR3 with reference TRBV9 and TRBJ1-6 gives the whole variable domain DSGVTQTPKHLITATGQRVTLRCSPRSGDLSVYWYQQSLDQGLQFLIQYYNGEERAKGNILERFSAQQFPDLHSELNLSSLELGDSALYFCASSVAQDSPLHFGNGTRLTVT.

CDR3 in DNA: TGTGCCTGGAGCCAAGGACTAGCGGGGGCAATAGATACGCAGTATTTT. Protein: CAWSQGLAGAIDTQYF. This rearrangement joins TRBV30 to TRBJ2-3, with 13 bases fitting TRBD2. J was trimmed by 5 bases and V by 3 bases; bases with no gene match: 8. The CDR3 has 16 residues. Germline CDR1 and CDR2: GTSNPN and SVGIG (reference sequence). Looking up the rest from reference TRBV30 and TRBJ2-3 gives the full variable domain: SQTIHQWPATLVQPVGSPLSLECTVEGTSNPNLYWYRQAAGRGLQLLFYSVGIGQISSEVPQNLSASRPQDRQFILSSKKLLLSDSGFYLCAWSQGLAGAIDTQYFGPGTRLTVL.

The table lists this clone with a count of one. The V and J genes are TRBV19 and TRBJ1-2; D gene unclear. In germline, CDR1 is LNHDA, CDR2 SQIVND (reference sequence). The CDR3 sequence is 18 residues long. The germline V and J ends were trimmed by 6 bases and 0 bases, with 23 bases remaining between them. DNA for the CDR3: TGTGCCAGTAGACCCGAGGAGAGGGCGTGGGGAGCTAACTATGGCTACACCTTC. Encoded protein: CASRPEERAWGANYGYTF.

The rearrangement joins TRBV7-2 to TRBJ2-3; 9 nucleotides match TRBD2. J gave up 2 bases and V 6 bases, and 9 bases lay outside the gene matches. Germline V gene data show CDR1 as SGHTA and CDR2 as FQGNSA. The CDR3 spans 16 residues. CDR3 sequence (DNA): TGTGCCAGCAGGTTCGGCGGGGGGGCCTTCACAGATACGCAGTATTTT. Translating gives CASRFGGGAFTDTQYF.

This chain links TRBV15 with TRBJ2-3; a weak D match, TRBD1 (5 bases). Trimming stripped 7 bases from V and 2 bases from J, with 13 bases between. This CDR3 region has 14 residues. Germline V CDR1 and CDR2: LNHNV, YYDKDF (reference sequence). The CDR3 spells CATNLLGDTDTQYF. Written as DNA, the CDR3 is TGTGCCACCAACCTCCTAGGGGACACAGATACGCAGTATTTT.

The V and J genes are TRBV3-1 (or the pseudogene TRBV3-2) and TRBJ2-3; 7 positions match TRBD2. CDR3 length: 13 residues. Germline CDR1 is LGHDT and CDR2 is YNNKEL (reference sequence). V lost 2 bases and J lost 8; bases outside the gene matches: 4. CDR3 amino acids: CASSQRLAATQYF. The CDR3 DNA reads TGTGCCAGCAGCCAACGACTAGCAGCTACGCAGTATTTT.

CDR3 in amino acids: CSVRIQDTEAFF. The CDR3 bases are TGCAGCGTTAGGATTCAGGACACTGAAGCTTTCTTT. The rearrangement joins TRBV29-1 to TRBJ1-1; D remains ambiguous. Germline lookup yields CDR1 SQVTM and CDR2 ANQGSEA. CDR3 length: 12 residues. The ends were cut back, 5 bases at V and 3 bases at J, with 10 bases in the middle.

The genes are TRBV5-4 and TRBJ2-3; 8 nucleotides agree with TRBD1. The CDR3 contains 14 residues. CDR1 is SGHNT and CDR2 is YYREEE in the germline V gene (reference sequence). The V gene end was trimmed by 4 bases and the J gene end by 8 bases; junction bases not matched to a gene: 9. In DNA, the CDR3 is TGTGCCAGCAGCGAAGACAGGGGTGTCGCTACGCAGTATTTT. Protein product: CASSEDRGVATQYF.

As for this clone: Additional DNA sequences in this sample encode the identical CDR3. This chain links TRBV30 with TRBJ1-1; no definite D call. The CDR3 spans 11 residues. Between the trimmed V and J ends, which lost 0 bases and 6 bases, there was a span of 5 bases. The germline V gene encodes CDR1 GTSNPN and CDR2 SVGIG (reference sequence). CDR3 nucleotides: TGTGCCTGGAGTGTTTTATCTGAAGCTTTCTTT. Amino acids: CAWSVLSEAFF. Variable domain in full (rest from reference TRBV30 and TRBJ1-1): SQTIHQWPATLVQPVGSPLSLECTVEGTSNPNLYWYRQAAGRGLQLLFYSVGIGQISSEVPQNLSASRPQDRQFILSSKKLLLSDSGFYLCAWSVLSEAFFGQGTRLTVV.